This TCR beta chain was identified during a study of shared clonotypes between healthy human individuals. Findings of the study overall: Incompleteness in sorted-subset sequencing, despite large depth, was shown by rarefaction.

Here immunoSEQ multiplex PCR was the method, and the copy in TCRdb shows in-frame clones only, minus some. The repertoire holds around 1,000,000 clones, approximately 80% seen once, with 0.89% in the top ten. This clone was observed a few times. As yet, its antigen is unknown. Trimming removed 2 bases from V and 4 bases from J, with 11 bases in between. The CDR3 contains 14 residues. Germline V CDR1 and CDR2: SNHLY, FYNNEI. The sequence derives from a man between 18 and 35 years old in good health. Some clones in this sample may be carry-over from other donors' samples. Sequencing was performed on memory CD4+ T cells from PBMCs. Subset in this sample: CD45RA-negative fraction. The gene calls are TRBV2 and TRBJ1-2, with D possibly TRBD1 on 5 matching bases. The CDR3, as DNA: TGTGCCAGCAGTGAAACAGGTCTGAGCTATGGCTACACCTTC. Residues: CASSETGLSYGYTF.